Listed below are T cell receptor beta chains from one sample, sequenced in a study of T cells in Graves' hyperthyroidism and ophthalmopathy. Each CDR3 protein is one row after TCRdb ran MiXCR on the multiplex PCR reads. The sample has about 640,000 distinct CDR3 sequences, under 25% seen once. Source material: blood. All receptors derive from a man younger than 40 with Graves' ophthalmopathy. Each CDR3 is given without its conserved first and last residue.

v_gene: TRBV6-1
CDR3aa: ASSTVQETQY

v_gene: TRBV28
CDR3aa: ASKGRRSPEAF

v_gene: TRBV11-2
CDR3aa: ASSLTSWQY

v_gene: TRBV6-1
CDR3aa: ASSDRLLGMNTEAF

v_gene: TRBV2
CDR3aa: ASRGTSGNEQF

v_gene: TRBV16
CDR3aa: ASSQGREDYGYT

v_gene: TRBV24-1
CDR3aa: ATGDFKRELNTQY

v_gene: TRBV10-3
CDR3aa: AISLPTGSEQY

v_gene: TRBV24-1
CDR3aa: ATSDLRDSGSTDTQY

v_gene: TRBV4-1
CDR3aa: ASAIVDRQNTEAF

v_gene: TRBV5-1
CDR3aa: ASSGGSWDEQF

v_gene: TRBV29-1
CDR3aa: SVLGTPISTDTQY

v_gene: TRBV6-2/TRBV6-3
CDR3aa: ASRPQAWGAKSIQY

v_gene: TRBV28
CDR3aa: ASRLRPNTEAF